This T cell receptor beta chain was sequenced for a study of T cell responses to AZD1222 COVID-19 vaccine. Whole-study results and caveats: Just a handful of people given AZD1222 tested seropositive at baseline.

Method: immunoSEQ multiplex PCR; TCRdb's copy keeps in-frame clones and lacks some. The table shows about 160,000 clones, with around 91% occurring only once. This clone was recorded once. Its antigen is as yet unknown. The CDR3 totals 13 residues. The trim removed 4 bases at V and 6 bases at J, leaving 4 bases unmatched. Germline V gene lookup returns CDR1 MNHEY and CDR2 SVGAGI. The material sequenced was peripheral blood, taken on day 0 of AZD1222 vaccination. The chain joins TRBV6-5 to TRBJ2-7; 9 bases fit TRBD1. This clonotype was sampled from an adult in good health. CDR3 in amino acids: CASSLGQGGEQYF. In DNA, the CDR3 is TGTGCCAGCAGTTTGGGACAGGGAGGCGAGCAGTACTTC.